The rows below give T cell receptor beta chains drawn from one sample of a study of CD8 T cells in Susac syndrome. TCRdb re-called the immunoSEQ multiplex PCR reads through MiXCR, storing one row per CDR3 protein. The table lists roughly 200,000 distinct CDR3 sequences, 95% of them singletons. The material sequenced was CD4+ T cells from PBMCs. The source is a human donor with multiple sclerosis. CDR3s include the opening cysteine and the closing phenylalanine or tryptophan.

v_gene	j_gene	CDR3aa
TRBV19	TRBJ1-1	CASSTRANTEAFF
TRBV2	TRBJ2-5	CASTLRGGEETQYF
TRBV15	TRBJ2-7	CATSRDRGAIGEQYF
TRBV14	TRBJ2-5	CASSQGGSETQYF
TRBV20-1	TRBJ1-6	CSARDRRDSPLHF
TRBV7-8	TRBJ1-5	CASSLREGDQPQHF
TRBV4-1	TRBJ1-2	CASSQMGRNNYGYTF
TRBV9	TRBJ1-2	CASSSDRSGDHYTF
TRBV5-1	TRBJ2-6	CASSLDRQGRGLVSGANVLTF
TRBV30	TRBJ2-7	CAWSATDRRRQYF
TRBV23-1	TRBJ2-1	CASSQKPGGEQFF
TRBV11-2	TRBJ2-7	CASSSGGPYYEQYF
TRBV29-1	TRBJ2-7	CSVANRPYEQYF
TRBV3-1	TRBJ2-7	CASSRGQVSYEQYF
TRBV7-9	TRBJ2-5	CAGSRASGGAEETQYF
TRBV15	TRBJ1-6	CATSRGGSGSPLHF
TRBV29-1	TRBJ1-1	CSPGETEAFF
TRBV7-9	TRBJ2-5	CASSLASSRGVWTQYF
TRBV20-1	TRBJ2-5	CSASRGVETQYF
TRBV19	TRBJ2-3	CASSPPFLTMGTQYF
TRBV20-1	TRBJ1-4	CSALTGIGWANEKLFF
TRBV3-1	TRBJ2-5	CASSPRELLGTQYF
TRBV2	TRBJ1-5	CASSSQGSGNQPQHF
TRBV12-3/TRBV12-4	TRBJ2-7	CASSSNRGSYEQYF
TRBV9	TRBJ1-4	CASSVGPAPNEKLFF
TRBV15	TRBJ1-2	CATSRDQPGTGGNYGYTF
TRBV20-1	TRBJ1-1	CSAPSQVNTEAFF
TRBV20-1	TRBJ1-6	CSAIPDSNSPLHF
TRBV30	TRBJ1-2	CAWSRQGNYGYTF
TRBV10-3	TRBJ2-3	CAISEWRGGTDTQYF
TRBV7-2	TRBJ1-2	CASSPLGRFGYTF
TRBV2	TRBJ1-4	CASSESGRGVDEKLFF
TRBV19	TRBJ2-7	CASSMGQRSVYEQYF
TRBV19	TRBJ1-6	CATNTQTGSNSPLHF
TRBV29-1	TRBJ2-5	CSVQRGTETQYF
TRBV27	TRBJ2-5	CASSVAGVQETQYF